These 27 T cell receptor beta chains originate from one sample sequenced in a study of read filtering for tumor transcriptome and immune sequencing. This library used roughly 430 ng RNA and molecular barcoded adaptors spanning alpha/delta and beta/gamma chains. TCRdb re-analysed the reads in MiXCR, keeping a single row per CDR3 protein. The sample includes roughly 56,000 distinct CDR3 sequences, nearly 20% of them seen just once. The sequenced material came from a population of CD138-negative cells sorted from bone marrow. All receptors derive from a donor at least 40 years old with multiple myeloma.

V gene TRBV12-3 or TRBV12-4 combines with J gene TRBJ2-2; D not certain. Trimming removed 0 bases from V and 6 bases from J, with 14 bases in between. The CDR3 is 16 residues long. The CDR3 here is CASSLAGPRAPGELFF. The DNA of the CDR3 is TGTGCCAGCAGTTTAGCTGGTCCCCGGGCCCCCGGGGAGCTGTTTTTT.

This clonotype was picked up many times. The chain is built from TRBV28 and TRBJ2-2; the D gene is possibly TRBD1 (5 bases). The CDR3 covers 16 residues. V was pared by 5 bases and J by 2 bases, with 15 bases between. CDR1 is MDHEN and CDR2 is SYDVKM in the germline V gene. This CDR3 is CASSHLGAENTGELFF. CDR3 in DNA: TGTGCCAGCAGTCACCTAGGGGCGGAAAACACCGGGGAGCTGTTTTTT.

This clonotype has at least ten counts. The V gene is TRBV7-3, the J gene TRBJ2-1; tentative D call: TRBD1 (6 bases). Germline V gene lookup returns CDR1 SGHTA and CDR2 FQGTGA. The germline V and J ends were trimmed by 5 bases and 5 bases, with 16 bases remaining between them. The CDR3 length is 15 residues. The CDR3 DNA reads TGTGCCAGCAGCCCACAGGGCAGAGTAAACAATGAGCAGTTCTTC. Translating gives CASSPQGRVNNEQFF.

Note on this clonotype: One end of the junction fails to match germline, which may point to a read error. This chain connects TRBV7-9 to TRBJ1-1; D is ambiguous. This CDR3 has 15 amino acids. CDR1 and CDR2 (germline): SEHNR, FQNEAQ (reference sequence). CDR3 bases: TGTGCCAGCAGCCTAGCCCAGATCATGAACACTGAAGCTTTCTTT. It yields the protein CASSLAQIMNTEAFF.

The chain uses TRBV20-1 and TRBJ2-3, with 8 bases fitting TRBD2. With 0 bases clipped from V and 3 bases from J, the junction kept 11 bases outside the gene matches. This CDR3 is 17 amino acids long. Germline V gives CDR1 DFQATT, CDR2 SNEGSKA (reference sequence). This chain's CDR3 is CSARDLVGGAVTDTQYF. In DNA form, the CDR3 reads TGCAGTGCTAGAGATCTGGTCGGGGGGGCCGTGACAGATACGCAGTATTTT.

The chain's CDR3 is CSASGSSQPQHF. The DNA of the CDR3 is TGCAGTGCTAGTGGTAGCAGCCAGCCCCAGCATTTT. The chain carries TRBV20-1 and TRBJ1-5; unclear D gene. CDR1 and CDR2 (germline): DFQATT, SNEGSKA (reference sequence). Trimming shortened V by 3 bases and J by 7 bases, and 10 bases separated the two germline ends. CDR3 length: 12 amino acids.

This clonotype has just a few counts. The chain recombines TRBV20-1 with TRBJ2-6; 14 bases agree with TRBD2. The CDR3 spans 19 residues. CDR1 and CDR2 (germline): DFQATT, SNEGSKA (reference sequence). After removal of 0 bases from V and 0 bases from J, the junction contained 4 bases not matched to a gene. The CDR3 DNA reads as TGCAGTGCTAGAGATAGGACTAGCGGGGGGTTCTCTGGGGCCAACGTCCTGACTTTC. This sequence encodes CSARDRTSGGFSGANVLTF.

About this clonotype itself: A single base separates this from a much larger clone, so it may be a read error. The rearrangement links TRBV2 to TRBJ2-7; 11 bases align to TRBD2. The V gene's germline CDR1 is SNHLY and CDR2 FYNNEI. The CDR3 is 16 residues long. The trim removed 3 bases at V and 4 bases at J, leaving 8 bases unmatched. The CDR3 DNA follows: TGTGCCAGCAGTGATGTGACTAGCGGGAACCAGTACGAGCAGTACTTC. Translation gives CASSDVTSGNQYEQYF.

There are a few counts of this clonotype. The rearrangement links TRBV4-1 to TRBJ1-2, with D possibly matching TRBD1 (5 bases). V lost 0 bases to trimming and J lost 7 bases, with 12 bases between them. Germline V lookup: CDR1 MGHRA, CDR2 YSYEKL. The CDR3 extends over 14 amino acids. For the CDR3, the DNA is TGCGCCAGCAGCCAAGATTCAGGGATTAGTGGCTACACCTTC. Amino acids: CASSQDSGISGYTF.

The table lists this clonotype with many counts. The chain joins TRBV19 to TRBJ2-6; D may be TRBD1 or TRBD2 (5 bases each). Trimming removed 6 bases at V and 4 bases at J, with 16 bases between. The CDR3 has 16 amino acids. Germline lookup yields CDR1 LNHDA and CDR2 SQIVND (reference sequence). Here the CDR3 reads CASRRKGDAGANVLTF. Written as DNA, the CDR3 is TGTGCCAGTAGAAGGAAAGGGGACGCCGGGGCCAACGTCCTGACTTTC.

This clonotype showed up many times. This chain joins TRBV5-5 and TRBJ1-5; the D gene is possibly TRBD1 (6 bases). V shed 1 base and J shed 3 bases, with 11 bases lying between them. CDR1 SGHKS and CDR2 YYEKEE come from the germline V gene (reference sequence). This CDR3 region has 15 residues. The chain's CDR3 is CASSLSGTHNQPQHF. The CDR3 nucleotides read TGTGCCAGCAGCTTGAGCGGGACACACAATCAGCCCCAGCATTTT.

This clonotype appeared many times. This chain joins TRBV11-2 and TRBJ2-1, with D possibly TRBD1 on 6 matching bases. Trimming removed 6 bases at V and 7 bases at J, with 16 bases between. Germline V gives CDR1 SGHAT, CDR2 FQNNGV. This CDR3 comprises 14 residues. CDR3 protein: CASSPGQSWNEQFF. In nucleotides, the CDR3 is TGTGCCAGCAGTCCAGGACAGTCATGGAATGAGCAGTTCTTC.

This clonotype was recorded at least ten times. The chain couples TRBV7-9 to TRBJ2-7, with D perhaps matching TRBD1 (5 bases). Germline assignment: CDR1 SEHNR and CDR2 FQNEAQ (reference sequence). Trimming shortened V by 6 bases and J by 0 bases, and 6 bases separated the two germline ends. The CDR3 totals 12 residues. The CDR3 sequence: CASRGDSYEQYF. The CDR3 DNA follows: TGTGCCAGCAGAGGGGACTCCTACGAGCAGTACTTC.

This clonotype was seen many times. The CDR3 is CASSTVGANTGELFF. The CDR3 DNA reads TGTGCCAGCAGCACCGTGGGCGCGAACACCGGGGAGCTGTTTTTT. This chain links TRBV7-9 with TRBJ2-2; D not resolved. Germline CDR1 is SEHNR and CDR2 is FQNEAQ (reference sequence). The CDR3 is made up of 15 amino acids. Between the trimmed V and J ends, which lost 5 bases and 0 bases, there was a span of 10 bases.

This clonotype turned up a few times. The J gene is TRBJ2-3, the V gene TRBV24-1, with 10 positions matching TRBD1. The CDR3 contains 14 residues. Germline trimming cut 5 bases from V and 6 bases from J; bases unmatched to any gene: 4. The germline CDR1 and CDR2 sequences are KGHDR and SFDVKD. CDR3 in DNA: TGTGCCACCAGTGGAGACAGGGGGCCGGATACGCAGTATTTT. Its translation is CATSGDRGPDTQYF.

This clonotype was counted once. This could be a read error, since a much larger clone is one nucleotide away. The gene calls are TRBV7-2 and TRBJ2-7; tentatively, D is TRBD1 (6 bases). This CDR3 region has 15 residues. CDR1 is SGHTA, CDR2 FQGNSA, per germline. V was pared by 2 bases and J by 3 bases, with 14 bases between. The CDR3 protein is CASSLRGSGIYEQYF. The DNA for the CDR3 is TGTGCCAGCAGCTTAAGGGGGTCAGGAATCTACGAGCAGTACTTC.

This clonotype was observed a handful of times. The rearrangement joins TRBV27 to TRBJ2-5; 12 bases agree with TRBD2. The CDR3 sequence is 16 residues long. Germline values: CDR1 MNHEY, CDR2 SMNVEV (reference sequence). J lost 0 bases, V lost 6 bases, and 5 bases had no gene match. The CDR3 DNA reads as TGTGCCAGCAGATCAGCTAGCGGGGGGGACCAAGAGACCCAGTACTTC. This translates into CASRSASGGDQETQYF.

This clonotype was counted ten times or more. This chain connects TRBV4-2 to TRBJ2-3, with 7 bases aligning to TRBD1. From germline, CDR1 is LGHNA and CDR2 YNFKEQ. This CDR3 comprises 19 residues. Trimming removed 0 bases from V and 4 bases from J; junction bases left unmatched: 16. CDR3 bases: TGTGCCAGCAGCCAAGATGGATGGGTCAGCAACAGGGGCGCAGATACGCAGTATTTT. Translating gives CASSQDGWVSNRGADTQYF.

This clonotype has ten or more counts. The chain employs TRBV5-1 and TRBJ1-3, with TRBD1 matching 10 bases. The germline V gene encodes CDR1 SGHRS and CDR2 YFSETQ. Trimming removed 6 bases from V and 3 bases from J; junction bases left unmatched: 6. The CDR3 length is 15 residues. Here the CDR3 reads CASMSGTGVGNTIYF. Written as DNA, the CDR3 is TGCGCCAGCATGTCCGGGACAGGGGTTGGAAACACCATATATTTT.

The chain employs TRBV20-1 and TRBJ2-3; no reliable D call. Trimming shortened V by 4 bases and J by 3 bases, and 11 bases separated the two germline ends. CDR1 and CDR2 from the germline V gene are DFQATT and SNEGSKA (reference sequence). CDR3 length: 13 amino acids. CDR3 DNA: TGCAGTGCTACCGCACATCTAACAGATACGCAGTATTTT. Its protein is CSATAHLTDTQYF.

The table lists this clonotype with many counts. In nucleotides, the CDR3 is TGTGCCAGCAGCCAAGGCGGTCAGGGAAAAAACATTCAGTACTTC. Translated, it gives CASSQGGQGKNIQYF. The gene calls are TRBV3-1 and TRBJ2-4, with D perhaps matching TRBD1 (5 bases). Germline V CDR1 and CDR2: LGHDT, YNNKEL (reference sequence). CDR3 length: 15 amino acids. V was shortened by 1 base and J by 4 bases, with 11 bases between the two germline ends.

The CDR3 DNA reads TGTGCCAGCAGAGGACAGGGGAGCAGCACCGGGGAGCTGTTTTTT. It codes for CASRGQGSSTGELFF. The chain has TRBV2 and TRBJ2-2; 9 bases match TRBD1. Germline CDR1 reads SNHLY; CDR2 reads FYNNEI. The J segment lost 4 bases and the V segment lost 6 bases, leaving 6 bases of the junction unmatched. There are 15 residues in the CDR3.

This clonotype was seen ten or more times. The chain combines TRBV29-1 with TRBJ1-4; 9 bases are a match to TRBD1. CDR1 and CDR2 (germline): SQVTM, ANQGSEA. The CDR3 has 14 amino acids. The trim removed 6 bases at V and 7 bases at J, leaving 9 bases unmatched. As DNA, the CDR3 is TGCAGCGTCAGATCCGGGACAGGGATTGAAAAACTGTTTTTT. The encoded protein is CSVRSGTGIEKLFF.

This clonotype occurred many times. This sequence joins TRBV4-1 and TRBJ1-4, with D perhaps matching TRBD1 (6 bases). In germline, CDR1 is MGHRA, CDR2 YSYEKL. Trimming took off 3 bases at V and 8 bases at J, with 16 bases between the two ends. The CDR3 consists of 15 residues. In nucleotides, the CDR3 is TGCGCCAGCAGCCAGGCGGGGGCAGAAGGAGAAAAACTGTTTTTT. Amino acids: CASSQAGAEGEKLFF.

This clonotype was seen repeatedly, ten times or more. The chain combines TRBV20-1 with TRBJ2-3, with a possible D match to TRBD1 (5 bases). The germline V and J ends were trimmed by 4 bases and 0 bases, with 14 bases remaining between them. The CDR3 has 15 residues. Per germline, CDR1 DFQATT and CDR2 SNEGSKA (reference sequence). The DNA of the CDR3 is TGCAGTGCTACAAATCTGCAGGGTAGCACAGATACGCAGTATTTT. Translated: CSATNLQGSTDTQYF.

As concerns this clonotype: It may be a read error: a sequence one base away is much more abundant. The conserved phenylalanine or tryptophan is not found at the CDR3 terminus, so this likely reflects a read error. This chain connects TRBV6-1 to TRBJ1-5, with 8 bases aligning to TRBD1. This CDR3 is built from 17 residues. Trimming removed 7 bases from V and 5 bases from J; junction bases left unmatched: 16. CDR1 is MNHNS, CDR2 SASEGT, per germline. The CDR3 loop reads CASILRLGTGGDQPQHL. The CDR3, as DNA: TGTGCCAGCATCCTAAGATTGGGTACAGGGGGAGATCAGCCCCAGCATCTT.

This clonotype was observed at least ten times. This chain joins TRBV19 and TRBJ2-5; possibly TRBD1 for D (6 bases). Germline V gene data show CDR1 as LNHDA and CDR2 as SQIVND (reference sequence). V was trimmed by 4 bases and J by 4 bases, leaving 10 bases between them. There are 13 residues in the CDR3. CDR3 in DNA: TGTGCCAGTAGTAACAGGGTCGGAGAGACCCAGTACTTC. Translated: CASSNRVGETQYF.